One sample yielded the 3 T cell receptor beta chains listed below, sequenced in a study of lymphopenia after photon versus proton radiotherapy. Sequencing was performed with immunoSEQ multiplex PCR; in TCRdb, only in-frame clones are kept and a portion is missing. The sample records about 70,000 clones, 87% being singletons. Here the sequenced sample was peripheral blood, taken from a patient treated with proton-based radiotherapy. These receptors were collected from an elderly man with esophageal cancer.

V and J are TRBV7-3 and TRBJ2-2, with a possible D match to TRBD2 (5 bases). Trimming took off 5 bases at V and 7 bases at J, with 11 bases between the two ends. This CDR3 comprises 13 residues. CDR1 is SGHTA, CDR2 FQGTGA, per germline. The CDR3 DNA follows: TGTGCCAGCAGCCCATCGGGGAGCGGGGAGCTGTTTTTT. Protein product: CASSPSGSGELFF.

The chain carries TRBV14 and TRBJ2-7, with D uncertain. Germline V gives CDR1 SGHDN, CDR2 FVKESK. The V end was cut by 2 bases, the J end by 2 bases, with 4 bases between. This CDR3 is built from 12 residues. In DNA, the CDR3 is TGTGCCAGCAGCCAATTGGCCTACGAGCAGTACTTC. Protein: CASSQLAYEQYF.

The chain employs TRBV7-2 and TRBJ2-7; D tentatively fits TRBD1 or TRBD2 (5 bases each). V shed 2 bases and J shed 4 bases, with 15 bases lying between them. This CDR3 has 15 residues. Germline CDR1 and CDR2: SGHTA and FQGNSA. The CDR3 spells CASSLRVGRMYEQYF. The CDR3 region has the DNA TGTGCCAGCAGCTTAAGGGTGGGACGGATGTACGAGCAGTACTTC.